These 16 T cell receptor beta chains originate from one sample sequenced in a study of T cell clonality in common variable immunodeficiency. Sequencing was performed with immunoSEQ multiplex PCR; in TCRdb, only in-frame clones are kept and a portion is missing. Listed for the sample are about 43,000 clones, none seen a single time. The sequenced material came from peripheral blood mononuclear cells. The receptors come from a person aged 18 to 70 in good health.

This clone was seen a handful of times. Sequencing ends 3 residues short of the CDR3 end; the germline J gene provides the rest. The chain employs TRBV7-6 and TRBJ2-2, with D tentatively TRBD1 (6 bases). Trimming removed 4 bases from V and 6 bases from J, with 12 bases in between. The CDR3 length is 14 residues. CDR1 and CDR2 from the germline V gene are SGHVS and FNYEAQ. CDR3 DNA, as far as it was read: TGTGCCAGCAGCTGGGGGCAAGGGCCCGGGGAG. This translates into CASSWGQGPGE. From start to end, the CDR3 is CASSWGQGPGELFF.

This clone was seen repeatedly, ten times or more. The sequenced fragment ends 3 residues before the CDR3 boundary, so the rest is inferred from the germline J gene. This chain connects TRBV5-1 to TRBJ2-7; 7 nucleotides align to TRBD2. Trimming took 0 bases from V and 0 from J; bases not matched to a gene: 12. The CDR3 runs to 18 residues. CDR1 SGHRS and CDR2 YFSETQ come from the germline V gene. CDR3 sequence reads: CASSLEASSGGASYEQYF. The sequenced CDR3 bases are TGCGCCAGCAGCTTGGAGGCATCTAGCGGAGGGGCCTCCTACGAG. Full variable domain (remainder filled in from reference TRBV5-1 and TRBJ2-7): KAGVTQTPRYLIKTRGQQVTLSCSPISGHRSVSWYQQTPGQGLQFLFEYFSETQRNKGNFPGRFSGRQFSNSRSEMNVSTLELGDSALYLCASSLEASSGGASYEQYFGPGTRLTVT.

This clone appeared many times. CDR3 bases read: TGTGCCAGCAGTGTCCGACAGAACTCGAACACTGAA. This sequence encodes CASSVRQNSNTE. The entire CDR3 is CASSVRQNSNTEAFF. This chain uses TRBV2 with TRBJ1-1, with D possibly TRBD1 on 5 matching bases. The observed sequence ends 3 residues before the CDR3 terminus, with the missing tail filled in from the germline J gene. The CDR3 totals 15 residues. The V end was cut by 4 bases, the J end by 1 base, with 13 bases between. Germline CDR1 is SNHLY and CDR2 is FYNNEI.

This clone was detected ten times or more. The DNA read from the CDR3 is TGTGCCAGTAGTACCAGGACAGGATATAATTCACCC. It is translated as CASSTRTGYNSP. The entire CDR3 sequence reads CASSTRTGYNSPLHF. V gene TRBV19 combines with J gene TRBJ1-6; TRBD1 matches at 7 bases. The sequence runs out 3 residues before the end of the CDR3; the remainder is reconstructed from the germline J gene. J was trimmed by 4 bases and V by 4 bases; bases with no gene match: 4. CDR3 length equals 15 residues. Germline CDR1 reads LNHDA; CDR2 reads SQIVND (reference sequence).

This clone was seen repeatedly, ten times or more. Read data end 3 residues before the CDR3 end; the end is taken from the germline J gene. This sequence joins TRBV9 and TRBJ1-3; D is perhaps TRBD1 (6 bases). CDR3 size: 15 residues. The V gene's germline CDR1 is SGDLS and CDR2 YYNGEE. Trimming left V 4 bases short and J 4 bases short, with 15 bases between. Incomplete CDR3 DNA: TGTGCCAGCAGCCCCCGACAGGCTTCGGGAAACACC. Its translation is CASSPRQASGNT. The complete CDR3 protein is CASSPRQASGNTIYF.

This clone was seen repeatedly, ten times or more. One junction end does not reproduce the germline sequence, and a read error may be involved. The observed sequence ends 3 residues before the CDR3 terminus, with the missing tail filled in from the germline J gene. This chain uses TRBV7-7 with TRBJ2-1; 8 bases match TRBD2. Germline CDR1 is SSHAT and CDR2 is FNYEAQ (reference sequence). This CDR3 spans 16 amino acids. CDR3 loop: CASSLLSGSSYNEQFF. CDR3 DNA (partial): TGTGCTAGCAGCTTACTGAGCGGGAGCTCCTACAATGAG. Together with reference TRBV7-7 and TRBJ2-1, the CDR3 gives the full variable domain: GAGVSQSPRYKVTKRGQDVTLRCDPISSHATLYWYQQALGQGPEFLTYFNYEAQPDKSGLPSDRFSAERPEGSISTLTIQRTEQRDSAMYRCASSLLSGSSYNEQFFGPGTRLTVL.

There are many counts of this clone. The CDR3 end is not reached by the read, which stops 3 residues before it; the germline J gene fills it in. The chain recombines TRBV30 with TRBJ2-2, with 8 bases lining up with TRBD1. Unmatched junction bases numbered 9, after V lost 5 bases and J lost 1 base. The V gene's germline CDR1 is GTSNPN and CDR2 SVGIG (reference sequence). The CDR3 covers 16 residues. The sequenced CDR3 bases are TGTGCCTGGGGCCGCAGGGGGCCCGTGAACACCGGGGAG. Residues: CAWGRRGPVNTGE. The CDR3 reads in full as CAWGRRGPVNTGELFF.

In its sample, this clone ranks as medium-sized (0.01 to 0.1%). The CDR3 end is not reached by the read, which stops 3 residues before it; the germline J gene fills it in. This sequence joins TRBV5-1 and TRBJ1-4, with 8 bases matching TRBD1. After removal of 4 bases from V and 0 bases from J, the junction contained 8 bases not matched to a gene. This CDR3 has 17 amino acids. The V gene's germline CDR1 is SGHRS and CDR2 YFSETQ. The CDR3 region is CASSLQGGLTTNEKLFF. The DNA read from the CDR3 is TGCGCCAGCAGCCTACAGGGGGGGCTAACAACTAATGAAAAA.

This clone came up many times. The read terminates 3 residues ahead of where the CDR3 ends, so the germline J gene completes it. Other DNA sequences of this sample code for an identical CDR3. The chain employs TRBV30 and TRBJ2-7, with D maybe TRBD1 (5 bases). Germline V gene lookup returns CDR1 GTSNPN and CDR2 SVGIG (reference sequence). V was clipped by 0 bases and J by 5 bases, with 17 bases between them. The CDR3 contains 15 residues. The sequenced part of the CDR3 DNA is TGTGCCTGGAGTGTAAAGAGGCAGGGTAATCACGAG. Translation: CAWSVKRQGNHE. The entire CDR3 protein reads CAWSVKRQGNHEQYF.

On this clone itself: The sequenced fragment ends 3 residues before the CDR3 boundary, so the rest is inferred from the germline J gene. The chain links TRBV18 to TRBJ1-4; 12 bases map to TRBD1. CDR1 and CDR2 from the germline V gene are KGHSH and LQKENI. V dropped 5 bases and J dropped 4; count of bases not matched to a gene: 11. The CDR3 spans 18 residues. The CDR3 region is CASSSLGTGGTNNEKLFF. The CDR3 DNA, read in part, is TGTGCCAGCTCATCCCTCGGGACAGGGGGCACAAATAATGAAAAA.

This clone was picked up many times. The CDR3 extends 3 residues past the end of the read, so its final part is completed from the germline J gene. The V gene is TRBV6-1, the J gene TRBJ2-7; D is uncertain. V lost 2 bases to trimming and J lost 4 bases, with 6 bases between them. Germline lookup yields CDR1 MNHNS and CDR2 SASEGT. The CDR3 sequence is 12 residues long. The CDR3 DNA, read in part, is TGTGCCAGCAGTGAAAGCTCTTACGAG. Translating it yields CASSESSYE. The full CDR3 protein is CASSESSYEQYF.

This clone was picked up many times. This CDR3 is CAWSRQSGRGNTQYF. The covered CDR3 bases are TGTGCCTGGAGTCGCCAGAGCGGGAGAGGCAATACG. The V and J genes are TRBV30 and TRBJ2-3; 8 bases match TRBD2. The read comes to an end 3 residues before the CDR3 does, leaving the germline J gene to fill in the end. This CDR3 is built from 15 residues. Germline V CDR1 and CDR2: GTSNPN, SVGIG (reference sequence). The V segment lost 2 bases and the J segment 7 bases; nucleotides outside the gene matches: 11.

This clone occurred many times. Sequencing ends 3 residues short of the CDR3 end; the germline J gene provides the rest. J is TRBJ2-7 and V is TRBV5-4; 10 positions agree with TRBD1. The V gene's germline CDR1 is SGHNT and CDR2 YYREEE (reference sequence). The CDR3 is made up of 13 amino acids. The junction had 5 bases not matched to a gene; V was cut back by 5 bases and J by 6 bases. CDR3 bases read: TGTGCCAGCAGTCATGGACAGGGGGGCGAG. The encoded protein is CASSHGQGGE. The whole CDR3 sequence reads CASSHGQGGEQYF. The full variable domain, completed using reference TRBV5-4 and TRBJ2-7, is ETGVTQSPTHLIKTRGQQVTLRCSSQSGHNTVSWYQQALGQGPQFIFQYYREEENGRGNFPPRFSGLQFPNYSSELNVNALELDDSALYLCASSHGQGGEQYFGPGTRLTVT.

This clone came up many times. The read falls 3 residues short of the CDR3 end, and the missing part is taken from the germline J gene. The gene calls are TRBV7-6 and TRBJ1-4, with 10 bases lining up with TRBD1. Germline V gene data show CDR1 as SGHVS and CDR2 as FNYEAQ. The CDR3 totals 17 residues. V shed 5 bases and J 3 bases; nucleotides not matched to a gene: 9. The CDR3 loop reads CASSRDRGQLANEKLFF. CDR3 DNA, as far as it was read: TGTGCCAGCAGCCGTGACAGGGGGCAGTTAGCTAATGAAAAA. Variable domain in full (rest from reference TRBV7-6 and TRBJ1-4): GAGVSQSPRYKVTKRGQDVALRCDPISGHVSLYWYRQALGQGPEFLTYFNYEAQQDKSGLPNDRFSAERPEGSISTLTIQRTEQRDSAMYRCASSRDRGQLANEKLFFGSGTQLSVL.

This clone was seen a few times. The observed sequence ends 3 residues before the CDR3 terminus, with the missing tail filled in from the germline J gene. The rearrangement joins TRBV5-1 to TRBJ2-1; D possibly corresponds to TRBD1 (6 bases). The CDR3 runs to 13 residues. V lost 4 bases to trimming and J lost 8 bases, with 13 bases between them. The germline gives CDR1 SGHRS, CDR2 YFSETQ. CDR3 in amino acids: CASSTTGLDEQFF. The sequenced CDR3 bases are TGCGCCAGCAGCACCACAGGGTTGGATGAG.

The table lists this clone with many counts. The CDR3 is cut off 3 residues early in the read; its end comes from the germline J gene. The V gene is TRBV19, the J gene TRBJ1-3; D is unclear. The V gene's germline CDR1 is LNHDA and CDR2 SQIVND (reference sequence). V was cut by 4 bases and J by 3 bases, with 4 bases left in between. The CDR3 has 12 residues. The chain's CDR3 is CASSNSGNTIYF. The DNA read from the CDR3 is TGTGCCAGTAGTAATAGTGGAAACACC.